The clone carrying this TCR beta chain was seen a single time. Its target is not known. This entry is derived from a study of human versus mouse CDR3 diversity and MHC coevolution. The protocol was immunoSEQ multiplex PCR, while the TCRdb copy is restricted to in-frame clones and leaves out a portion. This sample yields fewer than 100,000 clones, of which just under 95% are seen a single time; about 1.5% belongs to the top ten. Regarding the study as a whole: Clonal inequality was lowest in most of the three human donors. In humans, T-cell selection involved five to seven MHC II alleles.

The sequenced sample was naive CD4+ T cells from blood. This sample's subset: CD45RO-negative CD62L-positive naive CD4 T cells. The sequence derives from a person aged 25 to 75 in good health.

The CDR3 nucleotides read TGTGCCAGCAGCTCGGGACTTACTGCCAACGTCCTGACTTTC. Its translation is CASSSGLTANVLTF. The chain joins TRBV7-3 to TRBJ2-6; D might be TRBD2 (6 bases). Germline CDR1 reads SGHTA; CDR2 reads FQGTGA. This CDR3 has 14 amino acids. Trimming removed 4 bases at V and 7 bases at J, with 11 bases between.